The 20 T cell receptor beta chains below all came from one sample that was sequenced in a study of persistence of HIV-infected CD4 T cells. These TCRs are of unknown antigen specificity. Sequencing used immunoSEQ version 4 in survey mode. The method was immunoSEQ multiplex PCR; TCRdb's version includes in-frame clones alone and lacks a portion of them. The sample has more than 45,000 clones; about 80% are singletons. The stimulus was lysate of CMV-infected fibroblasts, around 10 ug/mL. CD40L-negative CD69-negative CD45RO-high memory CD4+ T cells were sorted as populations depleted of antigen-responding cells. The specimen was CD4+ T cells sorted from PBMCs after roughly 18-hour stimulation, collected from a patient who received antiretroviral therapy. These receptors all come from an adult man with HIV who was CMV-seropositive.

This clone was counted a few times. This rearrangement joins TRBV5-5 to TRBJ1-2; 8 bases match TRBD1. CDR1 and CDR2 from the germline V gene are SGHKS and YYEKEE (reference sequence). Trimming cost V 0 bases and J 10 bases; bases outside gene matches: 8. CDR3 length: 14 residues. The CDR3 DNA sequence: TGTGCCAGCAGCTTGGGACAGGGGAGGTTAGACTACACCTTC. Its protein product is CASSLGQGRLDYTF. The whole variable domain, remainder taken from reference TRBV5-5 and TRBJ1-2, is DAGVTQSPTHLIKTRGQQVTLRCSPISGHKSVSWYQQVLGQGPQFIFQYYEKEERGRGNFPDRFSARQFPNYSSELNVNALLLGDSALYLCASSLGQGRLDYTFGSGTRLTVV.

This chain links TRBV10-3 with TRBJ2-1, with TRBD1 matching over 7 bases. Germline CDR1 is ENHRY and CDR2 is SYGVKD. Unmatched junction bases numbered 9, after V lost 6 bases and J lost 4 bases. The CDR3 is made up of 15 amino acids. The CDR3 nucleotides are TGTGCCATCAGCGGGACAGCAAAAGAGTACAATGAGCAGTTCTTC. Translating it yields CAISGTAKEYNEQFF.

The V and J genes are TRBV6-2 or TRBV6-3 and TRBJ1-2, with D perhaps matching TRBD1 (5 bases). The ends were cut back, 5 bases at V and 6 bases at J, with 13 bases in the middle. CDR3 length: 13 amino acids. Germline loops: CDR1 MNHEY, CDR2 SVGEGT. The CDR3 bases are TGTGCCAGCAGTGATACGGGGCGCCATGGCTACACCTTC. Encoded protein: CASSDTGRHGYTF.

The J gene is TRBJ1-1, the V gene TRBV2; 7 nucleotides align to TRBD1. CDR3 length: 17 residues. Trimming cost V 3 bases and J 1 base; bases outside gene matches: 11. Germline lookup yields CDR1 SNHLY and CDR2 FYNNEI. The DNA for the CDR3 is TGTGCCAGCAGTGAGGTCTTAGGACAGGCCACGAACACTGAAGCTTTCTTT. As protein: CASSEVLGQATNTEAFF. Together with reference TRBV2 and TRBJ1-1, the CDR3 gives the full variable domain: EPEVTQTPSHQVTQMGQEVILRCVPISNHLYFYWYRQILGQKVEFLVSFYNNEISEKSEIFDDQFSVERPDGSNFTLKIRSTKLEDSAMYFCASSEVLGQATNTEAFFGQGTRLTVV.

A few counts support this clone. V and J are TRBV29-1 and TRBJ1-6; 8 nucleotides match TRBD1. Trimming at V came to 6 bases and at J to 7 bases, leaving 5 bases not matched to a gene. Germline V lookup: CDR1 SQVTM, CDR2 ANQGSEA. The CDR3 runs 13 residues. CDR3: CSVAGTGNSPLHF. The CDR3 nucleotides read TGCAGCGTGGCGGGGACAGGCAATTCACCCCTCCACTTT.

The chain is built from TRBV5-5 and TRBJ2-1; possibly TRBD2 for D (7 bases). This CDR3 has 18 residues. Between the trimmed V and J ends, which lost 3 bases and 3 bases, there was a span of 22 bases. From germline, CDR1 is SGHKS and CDR2 YYEKEE (reference sequence). CDR3 in amino acids: CASSSPGGLTRDYNEQFF. The DNA of the CDR3 is TGTGCCAGCAGCTCCCCCGGGGGGCTAACTAGGGACTACAATGAGCAGTTCTTC.

In its sample, this clone was seen a few times. This chain connects TRBV25-1 to TRBJ1-3, with TRBD1 matching 9 bases. The CDR3 is 14 amino acids. V lost 5 bases, J lost 2 bases, and 1 base stayed unmatched. CDR1 is MGHDK, CDR2 SYGVNS, per germline. CDR3 DNA: TGTGCCAGCAGTTGGGACAGGGCTGGAAACACCATATATTTT. It encodes CASSWDRAGNTIYF.

The rearrangement uses TRBV19 and TRBJ1-6; D possibly corresponds to TRBD1 (6 bases). Trimming pared 6 bases from V and 9 bases from J, leaving 9 bases between. CDR3 length: 12 residues. The germline CDR1 and CDR2 sequences are LNHDA and SQIVND (reference sequence). CDR3 region: CASRGAISPLHF. CDR3 in DNA: TGTGCCAGTAGGGGGGCGATTTCACCCCTCCACTTT.

V and J are TRBV18 and TRBJ1-5, with TRBD1 as a possible D gene (6 bases). Per the germline V gene, CDR1 is KGHSH and CDR2 is LQKENI. Trimming pared 5 bases from V and 0 bases from J, leaving 11 bases between. The CDR3 is 15 residues long. CDR3: CASSLDRHSNQPQHF. The CDR3 DNA reads as TGTGCCAGCTCATTGGACAGACATAGCAATCAGCCCCAGCATTTT.

The V gene is TRBV10-3, the J gene TRBJ2-7; 9 bases agree with TRBD1. The CDR3 is 14 residues long. Germline V gene data show CDR1 as ENHRY and CDR2 as SYGVKD. The V gene end was trimmed by 3 bases and the J gene end by 6 bases; junction bases not matched to a gene: 6. The CDR3 sequence is CAISDRTGAGEQYF. The DNA for the CDR3 is TGTGCCATCAGTGATCGGACAGGGGCAGGCGAGCAGTACTTC.

A single count supports this clone. The chain uses TRBV6-5 and TRBJ2-2; 7 positions match TRBD1. The CDR3 has 16 amino acids. V shed 2 bases, J shed 1 base, and the junction held 4 bases outside the gene matches. CDR1 is MNHEY and CDR2 is SVGAGI in the germline V gene. The DNA of the CDR3 is TGTGCCAGCAGTTACCCCAGGGGGAGGAACACCGGGGAGCTGTTTTTT. Its translation: CASSYPRGRNTGELFF.

The chain employs TRBV2 and TRBJ2-3, with a tentative D call TRBD1 (5 bases). V dropped 7 bases and J dropped 5 bases, with 19 bases sitting between them. CDR3 size: 15 residues. The germline V gene encodes CDR1 SNHLY and CDR2 FYNNEI. Here the CDR3 DNA reads TGTGCCAGCACCGAAGGGGCGGTTTTTGGAGATACGCAGTATTTT. It encodes CASTEGAVFGDTQYF.

The V call is TRBV5-1, the J call TRBJ2-7; 11 bases map to TRBD2. The CDR3 has 15 residues. Germline CDR1 SGHRS, CDR2 YFSETQ. With 10 bases clipped from V and 1 base from J, the junction kept 10 bases outside the gene matches. CDR3 residues: CASQDLAGGSYEQYF. The CDR3 bases are TGCGCCTCTCAGGATCTAGCGGGAGGTTCCTACGAGCAGTACTTC.

The chain uses TRBV29-1 and TRBJ1-2; D unresolved. Between the trimmed V and J ends, which lost 6 bases and 8 bases, there was a span of 7 bases. CDR1 SQVTM and CDR2 ANQGSEA come from the germline V gene. This CDR3 spans 9 amino acids. CDR3 in DNA: TGCAGCGTCGCCCCCGGCTACACCTTC. This translates into CSVAPGYTF.

The chain links TRBV5-6 to TRBJ1-6; the match to TRBD1 covers 9 bases. This CDR3 is built from 16 residues. Germline V CDR1 and CDR2: SGHDT, YYEEEE. V shed 0 bases and J 6 bases; nucleotides not matched to a gene: 4. CDR3 protein: CASSLATGGGNSPLHF. The CDR3 nucleotides read TGTGCCAGCAGCTTGGCCACAGGGGGCGGTAATTCACCCCTCCACTTT.

This rearrangement joins TRBV7-6 to TRBJ2-6, with unresolved D. The germline V and J ends were trimmed by 5 bases and 2 bases, with 7 bases remaining between them. Germline V gene sequence: CDR1 SGHVS, CDR2 FNYEAQ. The CDR3 length is 14 residues. The CDR3 loop reads CASSTTAGANVLTF. For the CDR3, the DNA is TGTGCCAGCAGCACGACGGCTGGGGCCAACGTCCTGACTTTC.

The chain employs TRBV7-6 and TRBJ1-4; possible D gene TRBD1, 5 bases. CDR3 length: 15 amino acids. V shed 5 bases and J shed 5 bases, with 15 bases lying between them. From germline, CDR1 is SGHVS and CDR2 FNYEAQ. The CDR3 spells CASSPVRGINEKLFF. The CDR3 nucleotides are TGTGCCAGCAGCCCCGTCCGGGGCATCAATGAAAAACTGTTTTTT.

The chain couples TRBV3-1 (or the pseudogene TRBV3-2) to TRBJ2-1; 7 bases match TRBD2. The V and J ends lost 3 bases and 0 bases, in that order; junction bases with no gene match: 11. The CDR3 covers 18 residues. Germline-derived CDR1 and CDR2 are LGHDT and YNNKEL (reference sequence). CDR3 in amino acids: CASSHSRGGSFSYNEQFF. DNA of the CDR3: TGTGCCAGCAGCCATAGCAGAGGCGGGAGCTTCTCCTACAATGAGCAGTTCTTC.

This chain links TRBV29-1 with TRBJ1-1; 10 nucleotides line up with TRBD1. V shed 1 base and J 12 bases; nucleotides not matched to a gene: 8. CDR3 length: 13 residues. The germline V gene has CDR1 SQVTM and CDR2 ANQGSEA. DNA for the CDR3: TGCAGCGTTGAAGGAGTCGGGACAGGGGTATCTTTCTTT. Its protein is CSVEGVGTGVSFF. The full variable domain, rest sourced from reference TRBV29-1 and TRBJ1-1, is SAVISQKPSRDICQRGTSLTIQCQVDSQVTMMFWYRQQPGQSLTLIATANQGSEATYESGFVIDKFPISRPNLTFSTLTVSNMSPEDSSIYLCSVEGVGTGVSFFGQGTRLTVV.

This clone has a single count. The chain joins TRBV12-3 or TRBV12-4 to TRBJ1-6, with D unclear. The ends were cut back, 2 bases at V and 6 bases at J, with 5 bases in the middle. The CDR3 runs to 13 residues. The CDR3 DNA is TGTGCCAGCAGTTTAACAGTTAATTCACCCCTCCACTTT. This encodes CASSLTVNSPLHF.